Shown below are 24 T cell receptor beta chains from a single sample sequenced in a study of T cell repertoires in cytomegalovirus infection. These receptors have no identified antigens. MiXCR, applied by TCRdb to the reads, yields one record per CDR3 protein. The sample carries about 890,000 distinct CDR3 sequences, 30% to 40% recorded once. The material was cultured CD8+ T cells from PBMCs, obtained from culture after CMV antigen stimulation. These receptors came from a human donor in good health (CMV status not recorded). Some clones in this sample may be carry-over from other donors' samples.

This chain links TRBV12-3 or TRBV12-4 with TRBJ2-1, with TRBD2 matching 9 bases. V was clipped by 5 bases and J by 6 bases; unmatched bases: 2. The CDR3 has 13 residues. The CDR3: CASSASGINEQFF. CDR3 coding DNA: TGTGCCAGCAGTGCTAGCGGGATCAATGAGCAGTTCTTC.

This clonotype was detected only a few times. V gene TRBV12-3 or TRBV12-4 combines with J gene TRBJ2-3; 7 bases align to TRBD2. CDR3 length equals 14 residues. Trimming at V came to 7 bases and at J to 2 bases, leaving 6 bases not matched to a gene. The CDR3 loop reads CASTWGGNTDTQYF. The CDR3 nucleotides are TGTGCCAGCACCTGGGGGGGAAACACAGATACGCAGTATTTT.

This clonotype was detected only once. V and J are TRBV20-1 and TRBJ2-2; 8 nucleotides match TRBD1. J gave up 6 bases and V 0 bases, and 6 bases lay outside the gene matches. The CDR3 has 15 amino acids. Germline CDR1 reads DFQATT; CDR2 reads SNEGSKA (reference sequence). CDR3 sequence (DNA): TGCAGTGCTAGAGATTTGACAGGGGCCCCCGGGGAGCTGTTTTTT. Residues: CSARDLTGAPGELFF.

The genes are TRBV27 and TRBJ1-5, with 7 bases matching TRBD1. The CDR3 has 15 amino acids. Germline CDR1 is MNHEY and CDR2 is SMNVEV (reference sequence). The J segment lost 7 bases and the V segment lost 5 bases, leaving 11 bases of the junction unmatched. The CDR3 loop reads CASSPNQGGRQPQHF. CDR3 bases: TGTGCCAGCAGTCCGAATCAGGGGGGAAGGCAGCCCCAGCATTTT.

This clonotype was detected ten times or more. CDR3 sequence reads: CASSPPEFGGAETQYF. CDR3 coding DNA: TGTGCCAGCAGCCCCCCTGAATTCGGGGGGGCCGAGACCCAGTACTTC. The V and J genes are TRBV7-9 and TRBJ2-5; the match to TRBD2 covers 8 bases. This CDR3 is built from 16 residues. J was trimmed by 5 bases and V by 5 bases; bases with no gene match: 13. Germline assignment: CDR1 SEHNR and CDR2 FQNEAQ (reference sequence).

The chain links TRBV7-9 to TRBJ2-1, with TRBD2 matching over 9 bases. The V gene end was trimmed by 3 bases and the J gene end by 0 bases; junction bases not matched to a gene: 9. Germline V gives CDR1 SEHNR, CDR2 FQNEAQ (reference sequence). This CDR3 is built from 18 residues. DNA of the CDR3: TGTGCCAGCAGCTTTAGTAGTAGCGGGGGAAGCTCCTACAATGAGCAGTTCTTC. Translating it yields CASSFSSSGGSSYNEQFF.

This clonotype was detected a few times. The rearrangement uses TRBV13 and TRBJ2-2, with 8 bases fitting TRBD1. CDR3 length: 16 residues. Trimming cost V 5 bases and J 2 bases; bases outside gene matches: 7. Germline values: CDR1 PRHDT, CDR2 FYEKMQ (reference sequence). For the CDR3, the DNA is TGTGCCAGCAGCGGTGACAGGGGATATAACACCGGGGAGCTGTTTTTT. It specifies CASSGDRGYNTGELFF.

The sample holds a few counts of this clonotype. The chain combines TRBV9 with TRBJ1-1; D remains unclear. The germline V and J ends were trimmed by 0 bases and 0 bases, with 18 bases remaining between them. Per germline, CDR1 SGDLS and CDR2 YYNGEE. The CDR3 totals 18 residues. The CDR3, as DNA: TGTGCCAGCAGCGTAGTTTTAGGAGTTCTCCAAATGAACACTGAAGCTTTCTTT. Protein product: CASSVVLGVLQMNTEAFF.

The CDR3 nucleotides read TGTGCCAGCAGCCGTAGCAGGGTTCCCGGGGAGCTGTTTTTT. Translated: CASSRSRVPGELFF. This chain connects TRBV14 to TRBJ2-2; D is possibly TRBD1 (5 bases). This CDR3 comprises 14 residues. Between the trimmed V and J ends, which lost 4 bases and 6 bases, there was a span of 12 bases. Germline CDR1 reads SGHDN; CDR2 reads FVKESK.

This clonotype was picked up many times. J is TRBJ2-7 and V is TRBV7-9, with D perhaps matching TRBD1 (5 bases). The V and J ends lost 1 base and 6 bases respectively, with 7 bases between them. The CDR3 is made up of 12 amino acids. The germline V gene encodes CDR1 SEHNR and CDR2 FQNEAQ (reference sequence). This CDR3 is CASSLGTSEQYF. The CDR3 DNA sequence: TGTGCCAGCAGCTTAGGGACATCCGAGCAGTACTTC.

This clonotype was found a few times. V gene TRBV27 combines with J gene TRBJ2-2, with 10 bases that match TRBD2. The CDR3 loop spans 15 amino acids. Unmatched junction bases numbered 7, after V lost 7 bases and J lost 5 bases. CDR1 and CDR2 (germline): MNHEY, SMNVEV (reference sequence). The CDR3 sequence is CASMSGGALTGELFF. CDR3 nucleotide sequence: TGTGCCAGCATGAGCGGGGGGGCCCTGACCGGGGAGCTGTTTTTT.

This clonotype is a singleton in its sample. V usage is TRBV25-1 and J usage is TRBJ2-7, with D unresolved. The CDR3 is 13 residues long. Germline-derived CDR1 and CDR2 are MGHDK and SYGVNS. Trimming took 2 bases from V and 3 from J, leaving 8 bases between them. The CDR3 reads CASSEVQNYEQYF. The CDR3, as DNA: TGTGCCAGCAGTGAAGTCCAGAACTACGAGCAGTACTTC.

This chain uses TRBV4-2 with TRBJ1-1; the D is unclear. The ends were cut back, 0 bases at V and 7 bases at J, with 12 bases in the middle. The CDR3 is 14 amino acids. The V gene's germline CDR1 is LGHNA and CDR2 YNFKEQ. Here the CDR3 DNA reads TGTGCCAGCAGCCAAGATCCTTTGGAGAATGAAGCTTTCTTT. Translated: CASSQDPLENEAFF.

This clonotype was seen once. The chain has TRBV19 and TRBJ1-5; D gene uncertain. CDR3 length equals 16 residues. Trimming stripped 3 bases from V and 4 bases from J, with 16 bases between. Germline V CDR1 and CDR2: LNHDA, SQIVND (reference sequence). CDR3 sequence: CASSIRALGRNQPQHF. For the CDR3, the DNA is TGTGCCAGTAGTATCCGGGCCCTGGGAAGAAATCAGCCCCAGCATTTT.

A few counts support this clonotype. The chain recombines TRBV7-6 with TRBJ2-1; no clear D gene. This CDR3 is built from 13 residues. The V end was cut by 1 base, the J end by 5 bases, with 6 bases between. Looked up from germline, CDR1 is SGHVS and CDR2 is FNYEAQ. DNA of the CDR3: TGTGCCAGCAGCTTAGACGGGCACAATGAGCAGTTCTTC. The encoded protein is CASSLDGHNEQFF. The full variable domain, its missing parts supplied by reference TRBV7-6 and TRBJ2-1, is GAGVSQSPRYKVTKRGQDVALRCDPISGHVSLYWYRQALGQGPEFLTYFNYEAQQDKSGLPNDRFSAERPEGSISTLTIQRTEQRDSAMYRCASSLDGHNEQFFGPGTRLTVL.

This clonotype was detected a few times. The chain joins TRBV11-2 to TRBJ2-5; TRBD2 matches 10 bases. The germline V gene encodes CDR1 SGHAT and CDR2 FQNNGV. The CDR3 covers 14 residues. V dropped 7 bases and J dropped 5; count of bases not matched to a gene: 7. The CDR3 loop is CASTLLAGWETQYF. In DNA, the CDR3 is TGTGCCAGCACCCTACTAGCGGGGTGGGAGACCCAGTACTTC.

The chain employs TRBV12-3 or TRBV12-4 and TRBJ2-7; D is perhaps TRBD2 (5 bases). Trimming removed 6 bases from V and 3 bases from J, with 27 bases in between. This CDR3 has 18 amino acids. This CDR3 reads CASSTRRGLGPGLYEQYF. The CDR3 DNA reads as TGTGCCAGCAGCACACGCAGAGGGCTGGGCCCAGGCCTCTACGAGCAGTACTTC.

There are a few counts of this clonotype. DNA of the CDR3: TGCGCCAGCAGTAGTACCAGCAGTGAGCAGTTCTTC. Translation: CASSSTSSEQFF. V gene TRBV4-1 combines with J gene TRBJ2-1; D remains unclear. This CDR3 has 12 amino acids. Germline CDR1 and CDR2: MGHRA and YSYEKL. The V and J ends lost 6 bases and 9 bases respectively, with 12 bases between them.

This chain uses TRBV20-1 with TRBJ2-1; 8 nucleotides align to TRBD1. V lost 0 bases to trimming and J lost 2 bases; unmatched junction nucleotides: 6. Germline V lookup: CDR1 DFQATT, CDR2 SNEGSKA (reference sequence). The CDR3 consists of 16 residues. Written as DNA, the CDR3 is TGCAGTGCTAGAGAGGGGTACAGGGGGGCCTACAATGAGCAGTTCTTC. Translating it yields CSAREGYRGAYNEQFF.

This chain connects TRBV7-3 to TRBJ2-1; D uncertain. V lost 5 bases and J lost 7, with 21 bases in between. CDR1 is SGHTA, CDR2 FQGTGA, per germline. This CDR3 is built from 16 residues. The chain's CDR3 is CASSTAPNVGWNEQFF. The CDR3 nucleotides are TGTGCCAGCAGCACCGCCCCCAACGTGGGCTGGAATGAGCAGTTCTTC.

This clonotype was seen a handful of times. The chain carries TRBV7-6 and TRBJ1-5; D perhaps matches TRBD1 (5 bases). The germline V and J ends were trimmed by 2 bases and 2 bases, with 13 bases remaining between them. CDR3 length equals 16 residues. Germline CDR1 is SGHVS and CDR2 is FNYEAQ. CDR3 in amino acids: CASSLKGDGGNQPQHF. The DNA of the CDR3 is TGTGCCAGCAGCTTAAAAGGGGATGGTGGCAATCAGCCCCAGCATTTT. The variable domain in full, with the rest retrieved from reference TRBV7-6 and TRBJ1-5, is GAGVSQSPRYKVTKRGQDVALRCDPISGHVSLYWYRQALGQGPEFLTYFNYEAQQDKSGLPNDRFSAERPEGSISTLTIQRTEQRDSAMYRCASSLKGDGGNQPQHFGDGTRLSIL.

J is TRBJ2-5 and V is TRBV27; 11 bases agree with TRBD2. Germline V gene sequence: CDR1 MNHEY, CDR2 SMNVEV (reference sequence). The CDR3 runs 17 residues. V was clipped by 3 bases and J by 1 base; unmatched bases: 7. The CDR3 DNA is TGTGCCAGCAGTTTCCTAGCGGGGGGTTCTATCCAAGAGACCCAGTACTTC. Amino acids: CASSFLAGGSIQETQYF.

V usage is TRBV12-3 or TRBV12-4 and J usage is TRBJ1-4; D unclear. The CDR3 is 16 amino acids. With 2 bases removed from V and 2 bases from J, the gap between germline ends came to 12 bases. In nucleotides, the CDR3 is TGTGCCAGCAGTTTACGGCCCCAAGGGACTAATGAAAAACTGTTTTTT. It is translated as CASSLRPQGTNEKLFF.

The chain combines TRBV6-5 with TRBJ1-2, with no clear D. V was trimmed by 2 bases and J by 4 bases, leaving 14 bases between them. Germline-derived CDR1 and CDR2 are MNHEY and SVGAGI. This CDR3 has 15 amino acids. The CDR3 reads CASSYAPQETYGYTF. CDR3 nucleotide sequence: TGTGCCAGCAGTTACGCACCGCAAGAAACCTATGGCTACACCTTC.